The TCR beta chain described here comes from a study of T cell responses to AZD1222 COVID-19 vaccine. The CDR3 length is 15 residues. The V end lost 5 bases, the J end lost 9 bases, and 20 bases lay between the germline ends. Looked up from germline, CDR1 is SGHDN and CDR2 is FVKESK. The assay was immunoSEQ multiplex PCR, and TCRdb's table has in-frame clones only and misses some. Here the sample spans some 140,000 clones, more than 85% being singletons. This receptor was obtained from an adult in good health. The chain carries TRBV14 and TRBJ2-1, with D possibly being TRBD2 (6 bases). Sequenced here: peripheral blood, sampled on day 0 of AZD1222 vaccination. CDR3 amino acids: CASSDRDLSSPEQFF. DNA of the CDR3: TGTGCCAGCAGCGACCGGGACTTGTCCTCTCCTGAGCAGTTCTTC.